The 13 T cell receptor beta chains given below trace back to one sample, sequenced in a study of blood T cell repertoires in COVID-19. Some clones are missing from TCRdb's copy, which holds only in-frame ones; the method was immunoSEQ multiplex PCR. The sample shows 350,000 to 400,000 clones, nearly 90% of them seen only once. The specimen was peripheral blood. All receptors derive from a young man with active or convalescent COVID-19.

V is TRBV19 and J is TRBJ2-1; D is perhaps TRBD1 (6 bases). This CDR3 contains 14 residues. Trimming removed 5 bases from V and 7 bases from J, with 15 bases in between. The germline V gene encodes CDR1 LNHDA and CDR2 SQIVND (reference sequence). CDR3 in amino acids: CASSGGREGNEQFF. In DNA form, the CDR3 reads TGTGCCAGTAGTGGGGGCAGGGAAGGAAATGAGCAGTTCTTC.

This clone occurred once. This rearrangement joins TRBV2 to TRBJ1-5; D is uncertain. Germline CDR1 SNHLY, CDR2 FYNNEI. The CDR3 extends over 15 amino acids. V lost 9 bases and J 2 bases, leaving 17 bases between the germline ends. CDR3 DNA: TGTGCCAGTCTTCGACACCCCTTCGGCAATCAGCCCCAGCATTTT. Translated, it gives CASLRHPFGNQPQHF.

The V gene is TRBV6-5, the J gene TRBJ1-6; D gene uncertain. Trimming pared 5 bases from V and 9 bases from J, leaving 14 bases between. Germline V lookup: CDR1 MNHEY, CDR2 SVGAGI. The CDR3 loop spans 14 amino acids. The CDR3 sequence: CASSQEERPSPLHF. In DNA, the CDR3 is TGTGCCAGCAGTCAGGAGGAAAGGCCTTCACCCCTCCACTTT.

This clone was seen a single time. Written as DNA, the CDR3 is TGTGCCAGCAGCTTGGCGGCGGGGGCGCGGTCTGAAGCTTTCTTT. Its translation is CASSLAAGARSEAFF. The V and J genes are TRBV5-4 and TRBJ1-1, with D possibly TRBD1 on 6 matching bases. The CDR3 has 15 residues. Per the germline V gene, CDR1 is SGHNT and CDR2 is YYREEE (reference sequence). V was clipped by 0 bases and J by 6 bases, with 15 bases between them.

This clone occurred once. The rearrangement joins TRBV5-5 to TRBJ2-2; perhaps TRBD1 as D (6 bases). V lost 2 bases, J lost 2 bases, and 13 bases lay in between. The CDR3 is 16 residues long. Germline V gene sequence: CDR1 SGHKS, CDR2 YYEKEE (reference sequence). The CDR3 bases are TGTGCCAGCAGCTTACTCGGACAGCTAAACACCGGGGAGCTGTTTTTT. Translated: CASSLLGQLNTGELFF. Looking up the rest from reference TRBV5-5 and TRBJ2-2 gives the full variable domain: DAGVTQSPTHLIKTRGQQVTLRCSPISGHKSVSWYQQVLGQGPQFIFQYYEKEERGRGNFPDRFSARQFPNYSSELNVNALLLGDSALYLCASSLLGQLNTGELFFGEGSRLTVL.

This clone came up once. In DNA, the CDR3 is TGTGCCACGGGACAAAGCAATCAGCCCCAGCATTTT. Protein sequence: CATGQSNQPQHF. The chain couples TRBV6-5 to TRBJ1-5; the D gene is possibly TRBD1 (6 bases). V was cut by 10 bases and J by 1 base, with 8 bases left in between. The germline CDR1 and CDR2 sequences are MNHEY and SVGAGI. The CDR3 has 12 amino acids.

The chain carries TRBV3-1 (or the pseudogene TRBV3-2) and TRBJ2-2; no clear D gene. Germline V gene lookup returns CDR1 LGHDT and CDR2 YNNKEL (reference sequence). Deletions cut 3 bases from V and 6 bases from J, with 5 bases between. CDR3 length: 12 amino acids. This CDR3 is CASSHSAGELFF. The CDR3 DNA is TGTGCCAGCAGCCACAGCGCCGGGGAGCTGTTTTTT.

The chain carries TRBV4-1 and TRBJ2-7, with 8 bases lining up with TRBD1. The CDR3 spans 17 residues. Germline V gives CDR1 MGHRA, CDR2 YSYEKL. V gave up 4 bases and J gave up 4 bases; unmatched junction bases: 15. The CDR3 DNA sequence: TGCGCCAGCAGCCCCAAGATACAGGGGGGCGCGTCTTACGAGCAGTACTTC. Amino acids: CASSPKIQGGASYEQYF.

This rearrangement joins TRBV29-1 to TRBJ2-3, with 10 nucleotides matching TRBD2. This CDR3 contains 13 residues. Germline V gene data show CDR1 as SQVTM and CDR2 as ANQGSEA. V was pared by 7 bases and J by 8 bases, with 9 bases of the junction left unmatched. The CDR3 DNA reads TGCAGCGGTGGACTAGCGGAGGGGGGTACGCAGTATTTT. It is translated as CSGGLAEGGTQYF.

This sequence joins TRBV28 and TRBJ1-5; D gene ambiguous. V lost 4 bases, J lost 4 bases, and 17 bases lay in between. The CDR3 spans 16 residues. In germline, CDR1 is MDHEN, CDR2 SYDVKM. The CDR3 coding sequence is TGTGCCAGCAGTTCCCCCCACGGAGGGTGGAATCAGCCCCAGCATTTT. Translated: CASSSPHGGWNQPQHF.

Comments on this clone: Its ends do not fully match the called genes, so a read error is possible. This sequence joins TRBV18 and TRBJ2-3, with TRBD1 identical over 7 bases. This CDR3 comprises 15 residues. CDR1 is KGHSH and CDR2 is LQKENI in the germline V gene. The CDR3, as DNA: TGTGCCAGCTCATTTGCGACAGGGCAGTATGATACACAGTATTTT. Translation: CASSFATGQYDTQYF.

The chain couples TRBV6-5 to TRBJ1-2, with 10 bases matching TRBD1. CDR1 MNHEY and CDR2 SVGAGI come from the germline V gene. This CDR3 comprises 14 residues. V dropped 6 bases and J dropped 4; count of bases not matched to a gene: 5. CDR3 sequence: CASRMTGGPYGYTF. The CDR3 bases are TGTGCCAGCAGGATGACAGGGGGCCCCTATGGCTACACCTTC.

This CDR3 reads CASSPTGTSSYEQYF. In nucleotides, the CDR3 is TGCGCCAGCAGCCCAACAGGCACCAGCTCCTACGAGCAGTACTTC. V usage is TRBV4-3 and J usage is TRBJ2-7; a weak D match, TRBD1 (5 bases). Trimming removed 4 bases at V and 0 bases at J, with 13 bases between. This CDR3 spans 15 amino acids. From germline, CDR1 is LGHNA and CDR2 YSLEER.